This entry lists 16 T cell receptor beta chains sequenced from one sample in a study of T-cell memory formation after mild COVID-19. MiXCR, run by TCRdb on the 5' RACE reads, gives a single entry per CDR3 protein. The sample comprises roughly 600,000 distinct CDR3 sequences, over 15% of which are singletons, and approximately 12% rests with the top ten. Sequenced: PBMCs or a T cell subset sorted from them (not recorded which). Every receptor here comes from an adult woman who had mild COVID-19 (a few samples of this study predate the infection). Cell type and time point are not known.

This chain joins TRBV7-6 and TRBJ2-3; 7 bases are shared with TRBD2. Trimming cost V 6 bases and J 6 bases; bases outside gene matches: 6. CDR1 is SGHVS, CDR2 FNYEAQ, per germline. The length of the CDR3 is 13 residues. The CDR3 is CASRGGLQDTQYF. CDR3 in DNA: TGTGCCAGCAGGGGGGGACTACAGGATACGCAGTATTTT. Looking up the rest from reference TRBV7-6 and TRBJ2-3 gives the full variable domain: GAGVSQSPRYKVTKRGQDVALRCDPISGHVSLYWYRQALGQGPEFLTYFNYEAQQDKSGLPNDRFSAERPEGSISTLTIQRTEQRDSAMYRCASRGGLQDTQYFGPGTRLTVL.

The chain joins TRBV5-1 to TRBJ2-1; the match to TRBD2 covers 14 bases. Per the germline V gene, CDR1 is SGHRS and CDR2 is YFSETQ. The CDR3 has 15 amino acids. J gave up 7 bases and V 4 bases, and 4 bases lay outside the gene matches. As DNA, the CDR3 is TGCGCCAGCAGCCGGACTAGCGGGGGGTGGAATGAGCAGTTCTTC. This sequence encodes CASSRTSGGWNEQFF.

The sample holds a few counts of this clonotype. The CDR3 nucleotides read TGTGCCAGCAACCTACAGGGGACGGGAGAGACCCAGTACTTC. As protein: CASNLQGTGETQYF. The gene calls are TRBV11-3 and TRBJ2-5, with 7 nucleotides matching TRBD1. CDR3 length: 14 amino acids. The ends lost 7 bases at V and 4 bases at J; junction bases unmatched: 9. Per germline, CDR1 SGHNT and CDR2 YENEEA.

The table lists this clonotype with a few counts. The J gene is TRBJ1-5, the V gene TRBV30; D possibly corresponds to TRBD1 (6 bases). The germline V gene encodes CDR1 GTSNPN and CDR2 SVGIG (reference sequence). This CDR3 region has 13 residues. Trimming stripped 2 bases from V and 7 bases from J, with 12 bases between. The CDR3 region is CAWSLRGGQPQHF. The CDR3 bases are TGTGCCTGGAGTCTCAGGGGTGGACAGCCCCAGCATTTT.

This clonotype has a handful of counts. The J gene is TRBJ2-7, the V gene TRBV4-1; possibly TRBD1 or TRBD2 for D (6 bases each). Trimming stripped 0 bases from V and 0 bases from J, with 9 bases between. Looked up from germline, CDR1 is MGHRA and CDR2 is YSYEKL. CDR3 length equals 15 residues. The CDR3 here is CASSQDGGRSYEQYF. For the CDR3, the DNA is TGCGCCAGCAGCCAAGATGGGGGGCGCTCCTACGAGCAGTACTTC.

This chain connects TRBV7-3 to TRBJ2-1, with 8 bases aligning to TRBD1. J gave up 7 bases and V 0 bases, and 17 bases lay outside the gene matches. Germline V lookup: CDR1 SGHTA, CDR2 FQGTGA. This CDR3 has 19 residues. The CDR3 loop reads CASSLTPTGAGGNRNEQFF. The CDR3 DNA reads as TGTGCCAGCAGCTTAACCCCAACCGGGGCAGGGGGCAATCGGAATGAGCAGTTCTTC.

This clonotype was found a few times. The rearrangement uses TRBV6-6 and TRBJ2-7, with D tentatively TRBD2 (5 bases). V was pared by 3 bases and J by 2 bases, with 11 bases between. Germline assignment: CDR1 MNHNY and CDR2 SVGAGI (reference sequence). This CDR3 spans 14 amino acids. The CDR3 region is CASSYSRGTYEQYF. The CDR3 DNA sequence: TGTGCCAGCAGTTATAGCCGGGGAACCTACGAGCAGTACTTC.

This clonotype was recorded a few times. The J gene is TRBJ1-1, the V gene TRBV21-1. TRBV21-1 is designated a pseudogene. The CDR3 length is 14 residues. For the CDR3, the DNA is TGTGCCAGCAGCAAAGTAGCGCTGAACACTGAAGCTTTCTTT. The encoded protein is CASSKVALNTEAFF.

This clonotype was observed a few times. The rearrangement joins TRBV5-1 to TRBJ2-3; 11 positions agree with TRBD2. The CDR3 has 16 amino acids. The trim removed 4 bases at V and 4 bases at J, leaving 8 bases unmatched. Germline CDR1 reads SGHRS; CDR2 reads YFSETQ. The DNA for the CDR3 is TGCGCCAGCAGCAACCTAGCGGGGGGCCGGGCAGATACGCAGTATTTT. The encoded protein is CASSNLAGGRADTQYF.

The V call is TRBV20-1, the J call TRBJ1-1, with 7 bases that match TRBD1. The CDR3 is made up of 12 amino acids. The ends lost 5 bases at V and 6 bases at J; junction bases unmatched: 6. The germline V gene has CDR1 DFQATT and CDR2 SNEGSKA (reference sequence). This CDR3 reads CSASDRDPEAFF. The CDR3 nucleotides read TGCAGTGCTTCCGACAGGGACCCTGAAGCTTTCTTT.

V usage is TRBV24-1 and J usage is TRBJ2-1; TRBD1 might be the D (5 bases). The ends were cut back, 4 bases at V and 8 bases at J, with 11 bases in the middle. This CDR3 region has 13 residues. From germline, CDR1 is KGHDR and CDR2 SFDVKD. The CDR3 bases are TGTGCCACCAGTGACGGGCTAGGGGATGAGCAGTTCTTC. Translating it yields CATSDGLGDEQFF.

This clonotype was seen a handful of times. V is TRBV5-4 and J is TRBJ2-2; 10 bases are shared with TRBD1. Unmatched junction bases numbered 3, after V lost 1 base and J lost 6 bases. The CDR3 covers 15 residues. Germline V gene sequence: CDR1 SGHNT, CDR2 YYREEE (reference sequence). Here the CDR3 DNA reads TGTGCCAGCAGCTTGATAGGACAGGGGGCCGGGGAGCTGTTTTTT. It codes for CASSLIGQGAGELFF.

This clonotype was seen at least ten times. The V and J genes are TRBV27 and TRBJ2-6, with D unresolved. The germline V gene encodes CDR1 MNHEY and CDR2 SMNVEV (reference sequence). The length of the CDR3 is 14 residues. Trimming shortened V by 4 bases and J by 0 bases, and 4 bases separated the two germline ends. The CDR3 here is CASSSLSGANVLTF. CDR3 nucleotides: TGTGCCAGCAGTTCCCTCTCTGGGGCCAACGTCCTGACTTTC.

In this sample, this clonotype turned up many times. The J gene is TRBJ2-5, the V gene TRBV9, with 8 bases matching TRBD1. After removal of 3 bases from V and 5 bases from J, the junction contained 15 bases not matched to a gene. The germline CDR1 and CDR2 sequences are SGDLS and YYNGEE. The CDR3 has 17 residues. CDR3 nucleotide sequence: TGTGCCAGCAGCGCCTACTTATCGGACAGGGCGGCGGAGACCCAGTACTTC. This gives the protein CASSAYLSDRAAETQYF.

This clonotype was detected only a few times. The chain uses TRBV4-3 and TRBJ2-1, with a weak D call TRBD2 (6 bases). CDR1 LGHNA and CDR2 YSLEER come from the germline V gene. Trimming pared 4 bases from V and 7 bases from J, leaving 11 bases between. This CDR3 contains 13 residues. The CDR3 DNA sequence: TGCGCCAGCAGCCTTCGTCGGGGGAATGAGCAGTTCTTC. This sequence encodes CASSLRRGNEQFF.

This clonotype has more than one count but fewer than ten. The chain is built from TRBV9 and TRBJ2-1, with D maybe TRBD1 (6 bases). Germline-derived CDR1 and CDR2 are SGDLS and YYNGEE. This CDR3 spans 15 amino acids. Trimming took off 3 bases at V and 7 bases at J, with 17 bases between the two ends. The CDR3 here is CASSALGQGGNEQFF. DNA for the CDR3: TGTGCCAGCAGCGCCCTGGGACAAGGTGGGAATGAGCAGTTCTTC.